The 18 T cell receptor beta chains in this list originate from one sample, sequenced in a study of blood T cell repertoires in COVID-19. Profiled with immunoSEQ multiplex PCR; TCRdb holds only in-frame clones, not every one. The sample lists about 300,000 clones, approximately 92% seen once, with 1% to 1.3% in the top ten. Specimen: PBMCs or T cells enriched from blood (not recorded which). These receptors were obtained from a woman younger than 45 who had recovered from COVID-19.

V is TRBV9 and J is TRBJ2-2; 7 nucleotides line up with TRBD1. CDR1 is SGDLS, CDR2 YYNGEE, per germline. V trimming: 5 bases; J trimming: 5 bases; junction bases outside the gene matches: 3. The CDR3 consists of 13 residues. The CDR3 reads CASSRDRTGELFF. CDR3 nucleotide sequence: TGTGCCAGCAGTAGGGACAGAACCGGGGAGCTGTTTTTT.

This clone was recorded a few times. This chain joins TRBV11-2 and TRBJ1-2; the D is unclear. Germline CDR1 is SGHAT and CDR2 is FQNNGV. This CDR3 contains 12 residues. V gave up 1 base and J gave up 4 bases, with 4 bases separating them. DNA for the CDR3: TGTGCCAGCAGCTTAGGCAGCTATGGCTACACCTTC. Translation: CASSLGSYGYTF.

The V call is TRBV11-1, the J call TRBJ2-7, with D perhaps TRBD1 (6 bases). CDR3 length: 15 amino acids. The germline V and J ends were trimmed by 1 base and 2 bases, with 12 bases remaining between them. Germline CDR1 and CDR2: SGHAT and FQDESV (reference sequence). The CDR3, as DNA: TGTGCCAGCAGCTTAGTTCGGGACACCACCTACGAGCAGTACTTC. Its translation: CASSLVRDTTYEQYF.

The rearrangement joins TRBV6-5 to TRBJ2-7, with TRBD1 matching over 10 bases. From germline, CDR1 is MNHEY and CDR2 SVGAGI. J was trimmed by 2 bases and V by 4 bases; bases with no gene match: 2. This CDR3 region has 14 residues. In DNA, the CDR3 is TGTGCCAGCAGTTGGGGACAGGGGACCTACGAGCAGTACTTC. This codes for CASSWGQGTYEQYF.

The DNA of the CDR3 is TGTGCCACCCAGGGCCCTTATAGCAATCAGCCCCAGCATTTT. It encodes CATQGPYSNQPQHF. The V call is TRBV24-1, the J call TRBJ1-5, with a possible D match to TRBD1 (5 bases). This CDR3 comprises 14 residues. In germline, CDR1 is KGHDR, CDR2 SFDVKD. The V gene lost 9 bases and the J gene lost 0 bases, with 11 bases spanning the gap.

This sequence joins TRBV12-5 and TRBJ2-3, with TRBD1 matching 7 bases. Germline V gene data show CDR1 as LGHNT and CDR2 as FRNRAP. The CDR3 runs 14 residues. With V trimmed by 7 bases and J by 2 bases, 6 bases remained unmatched. CDR3 sequence: CASVRDSHTDTQYF. The DNA for the CDR3 is TGTGCTAGTGTCAGGGACAGTCACACAGATACGCAGTATTTT.

The rearrangement links TRBV27 to TRBJ1-1; the match to TRBD1 covers 10 bases. Germline V gene sequence: CDR1 MNHEY, CDR2 SMNVEV (reference sequence). The length of the CDR3 is 14 residues. J gave up 5 bases and V 6 bases, and 6 bases lay outside the gene matches. CDR3 DNA: TGTGCCAGCAGCCACGGGACAGGGGTTACTGAAGCTTTCTTT. Its translation: CASSHGTGVTEAFF.

The chain is built from TRBV5-3 and TRBJ2-7; a weak D match, TRBD1 (5 bases). TRBV5-3 is an ORF; its function is uncertain. This CDR3 is built from 15 residues. The V end lost 2 bases, the J end lost 3 bases, and 15 bases lay between the germline ends. The CDR3 nucleotides are TGTGCCAGAAGCTTACCTCCAGGGCGGCTCTACGAGCAGTACTTC. It is translated as CARSLPPGRLYEQYF.

This rearrangement joins TRBV5-1 to TRBJ2-1; 9 positions match TRBD2. This CDR3 contains 14 residues. Per the germline V gene, CDR1 is SGHRS and CDR2 is YFSETQ. The trim removed 5 bases at V and 8 bases at J, leaving 8 bases unmatched. CDR3 nucleotides: TGCGCCAGCAGTATAGCGGGAGACTGGGATGAGCAGTTCTTC. Its protein product is CASSIAGDWDEQFF.

The chain has TRBV9 and TRBJ1-6; D ambiguous. Deletions cut 2 bases from V and 9 bases from J, with 9 bases between. Germline assignment: CDR1 SGDLS and CDR2 YYNGEE. CDR3 length equals 13 residues. For the CDR3, the DNA is TGTGCCAGCAGCGTTTCGGAGGGTTCACCCCTCCACTTT. Translating it yields CASSVSEGSPLHF.

J is TRBJ2-1 and V is TRBV19, with 12 nucleotides matching TRBD2. This CDR3 region has 17 residues. In germline, CDR1 is LNHDA, CDR2 SQIVND (reference sequence). Trimming removed 2 bases from V and 6 bases from J; junction bases left unmatched: 8. The CDR3 is CASSILAGGLLFNEQFF. DNA for the CDR3: TGTGCCAGTAGTATACTAGCGGGAGGGCTGCTCTTCAATGAGCAGTTCTTC.

The V call is TRBV28, the J call TRBJ1-2; 9 nucleotides match TRBD1. CDR3 length: 19 residues. Germline assignment: CDR1 MDHEN and CDR2 SYDVKM. V shed 6 bases and J 1 base; nucleotides not matched to a gene: 18. The CDR3 loop is CASSFATAGTGKVNYGYTF. The CDR3 DNA is TGTGCCAGCAGCTTTGCAACCGCCGGGACAGGGAAAGTTAACTATGGCTACACCTTC.

The V and J genes are TRBV30 and TRBJ1-2, with D unclear. Germline V gene sequence: CDR1 GTSNPN, CDR2 SVGIG (reference sequence). This CDR3 region has 10 residues. V lost 5 bases and J lost 8, with 9 bases in between. CDR3: CAWLGGGYTF. The DNA of the CDR3 is TGTGCCTGGCTAGGAGGGGGCTACACCTTC.

The chain links TRBV29-1 to TRBJ2-1; the match to TRBD2 covers 8 bases. The CDR3 contains 15 residues. CDR1 and CDR2 from the germline V gene are SQVTM and ANQGSEA. With V trimmed by 2 bases and J by 0 bases, 3 bases remained unmatched. In DNA form, the CDR3 reads TGCAGCGTTGAAACTAGCGGACTCTCCTACAATGAGCAGTTCTTC. As protein: CSVETSGLSYNEQFF.

V gene TRBV6-2 or TRBV6-3 combines with J gene TRBJ2-7; 9 bases fit TRBD1. Unmatched junction bases numbered 7, after V lost 2 bases and J lost 2 bases. This CDR3 has 16 amino acids. Germline CDR1 and CDR2: MNHEY and SVGEGT. The CDR3 sequence: CASSYTGQGRPYEQYF. The CDR3 DNA follows: TGTGCCAGCAGTTACACCGGACAGGGGAGACCCTACGAGCAGTACTTC.

The rearrangement links TRBV30 to TRBJ1-2; 10 nucleotides align to TRBD1. This CDR3 is 14 amino acids long. J was trimmed by 6 bases and V by 0 bases; bases with no gene match: 4. The germline gives CDR1 GTSNPN, CDR2 SVGIG (reference sequence). The CDR3 DNA reads TGTGCCTGGAGTGTATCCGGGACAGGGGATGGCTACACCTTC. It specifies CAWSVSGTGDGYTF.

The gene calls are TRBV29-1 and TRBJ2-1; possibly TRBD1 for D (5 bases). CDR3 length: 14 residues. The V and J ends lost 1 base and 4 bases respectively, with 11 bases between them. The germline V gene has CDR1 SQVTM and CDR2 ANQGSEA. The CDR3 nucleotides read TGCAGCGTTGAAGGAGACAGCCATTACAATGAGCAGTTCTTC. It encodes CSVEGDSHYNEQFF.

The V and J genes are TRBV5-1 and TRBJ2-3, with D unclear. Looked up from germline, CDR1 is SGHRS and CDR2 is YFSETQ. This CDR3 has 17 residues. V was cut by 0 bases and J by 1 base, with 15 bases left in between. CDR3 sequence (DNA): TGCGCCAGCAGCTTGGGGATTAGTTTGGGCGGCACAGATACGCAGTATTTT. Residues: CASSLGISLGGTDTQYF.